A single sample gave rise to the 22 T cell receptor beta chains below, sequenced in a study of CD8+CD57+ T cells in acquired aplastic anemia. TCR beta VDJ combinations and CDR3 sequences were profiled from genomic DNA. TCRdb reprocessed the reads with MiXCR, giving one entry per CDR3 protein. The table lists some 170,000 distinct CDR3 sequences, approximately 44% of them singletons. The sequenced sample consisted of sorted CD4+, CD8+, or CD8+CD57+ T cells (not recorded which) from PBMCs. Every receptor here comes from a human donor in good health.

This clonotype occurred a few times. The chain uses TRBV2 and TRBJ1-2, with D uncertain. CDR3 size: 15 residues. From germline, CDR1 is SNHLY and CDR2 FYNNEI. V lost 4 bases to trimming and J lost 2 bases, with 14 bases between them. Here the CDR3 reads CASSVRLPGNYGYTF. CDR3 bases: TGTGCCAGCAGTGTGCGGCTCCCAGGAAACTATGGCTACACCTTC. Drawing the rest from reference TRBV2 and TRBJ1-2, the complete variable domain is EPEVTQTPSHQVTQMGQEVILRCVPISNHLYFYWYRQILGQKVEFLVSFYNNEISEKSEIFDDQFSVERPDGSNFTLKIRSTKLEDSAMYFCASSVRLPGNYGYTFGSGTRLTVV.

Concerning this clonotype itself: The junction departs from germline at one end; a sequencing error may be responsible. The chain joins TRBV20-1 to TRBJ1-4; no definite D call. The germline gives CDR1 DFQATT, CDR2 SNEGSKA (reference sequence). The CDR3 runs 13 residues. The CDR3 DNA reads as TGCAGTGCTAAGCGGGATGCTAATGAAAAACTGTCTTTT. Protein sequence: CSAKRDANEKLSF.

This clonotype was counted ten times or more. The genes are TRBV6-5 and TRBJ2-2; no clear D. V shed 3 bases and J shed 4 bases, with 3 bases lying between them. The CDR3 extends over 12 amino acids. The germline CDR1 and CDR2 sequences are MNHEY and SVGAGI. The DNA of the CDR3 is TGTGCCAGCAGTTATGGCACCGGGGAGCTGTTTTTT. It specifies CASSYGTGELFF.

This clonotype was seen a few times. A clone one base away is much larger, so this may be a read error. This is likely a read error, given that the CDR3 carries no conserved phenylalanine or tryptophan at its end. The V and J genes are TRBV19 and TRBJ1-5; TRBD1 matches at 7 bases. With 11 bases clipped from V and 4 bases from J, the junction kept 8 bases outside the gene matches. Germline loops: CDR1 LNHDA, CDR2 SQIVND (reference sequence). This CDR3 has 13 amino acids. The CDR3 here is CASETGFNQPQHL. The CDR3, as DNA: TGTGCCTCCGAGACAGGGTTTAATCAGCCCCAGCATTTG.

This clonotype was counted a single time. The CDR3 nucleotides read TGCGCCAGCAGCCGGACTAGCGGGGGCCGGGAGACCCAGTACTTC. Amino acids: CASSRTSGGRETQYF. The rearrangement links TRBV4-1 to TRBJ2-5, with 13 nucleotides matching TRBD2. The V gene end was trimmed by 4 bases and the J gene end by 5 bases; junction bases not matched to a gene: 4. The CDR3 contains 15 residues. Germline V gene data show CDR1 as MGHRA and CDR2 as YSYEKL.

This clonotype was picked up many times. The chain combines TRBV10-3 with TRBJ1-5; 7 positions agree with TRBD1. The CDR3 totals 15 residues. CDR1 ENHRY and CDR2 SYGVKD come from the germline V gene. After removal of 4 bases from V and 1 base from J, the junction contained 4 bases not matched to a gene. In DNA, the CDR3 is TGTGCCATCAGTGCCGGGACAGCAAGCAATCAGCCCCAGCATTTT. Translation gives CAISAGTASNQPQHF.

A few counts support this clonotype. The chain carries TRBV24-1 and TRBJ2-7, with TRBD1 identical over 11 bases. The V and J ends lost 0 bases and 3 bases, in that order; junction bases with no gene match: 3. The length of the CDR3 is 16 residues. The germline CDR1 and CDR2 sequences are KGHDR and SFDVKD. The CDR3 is CATSDLEGQGVYEQYF. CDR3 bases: TGTGCCACCAGTGATTTGGAGGGACAGGGGGTCTACGAGCAGTACTTC.

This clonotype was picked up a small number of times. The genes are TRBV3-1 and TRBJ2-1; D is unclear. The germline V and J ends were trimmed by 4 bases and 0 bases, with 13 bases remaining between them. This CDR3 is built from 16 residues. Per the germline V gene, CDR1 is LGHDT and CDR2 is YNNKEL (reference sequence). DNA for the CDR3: TGTGCCAGCAGCCTTTCCGCCTATCGCTCCTACAATGAGCAGTTCTTC. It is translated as CASSLSAYRSYNEQFF.

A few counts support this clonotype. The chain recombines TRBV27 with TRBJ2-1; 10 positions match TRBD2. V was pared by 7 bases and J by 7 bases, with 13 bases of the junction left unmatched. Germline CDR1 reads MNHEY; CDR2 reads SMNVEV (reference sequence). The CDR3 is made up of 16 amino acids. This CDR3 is CASNRLGASGRNEQFF. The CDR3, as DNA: TGTGCCAGCAATCGACTGGGGGCTAGCGGGAGAAATGAGCAGTTCTTC.

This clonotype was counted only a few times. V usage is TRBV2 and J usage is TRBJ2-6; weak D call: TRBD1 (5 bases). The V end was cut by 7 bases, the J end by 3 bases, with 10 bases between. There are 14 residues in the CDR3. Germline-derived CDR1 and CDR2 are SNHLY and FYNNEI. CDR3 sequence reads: CASTSGYGANVLTF. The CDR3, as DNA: TGTGCCAGCACCTCAGGGTATGGGGCCAACGTCCTGACTTTC. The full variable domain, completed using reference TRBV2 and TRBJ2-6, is EPEVTQTPSHQVTQMGQEVILRCVPISNHLYFYWYRQILGQKVEFLVSFYNNEISEKSEIFDDQFSVERPDGSNFTLKIRSTKLEDSAMYFCASTSGYGANVLTFGAGSRLTVL.

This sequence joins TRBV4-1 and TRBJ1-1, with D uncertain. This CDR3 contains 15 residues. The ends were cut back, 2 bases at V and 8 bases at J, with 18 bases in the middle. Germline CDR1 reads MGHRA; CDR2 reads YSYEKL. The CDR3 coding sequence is TGCGCCAGCAGCCAACTACCCCTCGAAAATACCGAAGCTTTCTTT. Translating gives CASSQLPLENTEAFF.

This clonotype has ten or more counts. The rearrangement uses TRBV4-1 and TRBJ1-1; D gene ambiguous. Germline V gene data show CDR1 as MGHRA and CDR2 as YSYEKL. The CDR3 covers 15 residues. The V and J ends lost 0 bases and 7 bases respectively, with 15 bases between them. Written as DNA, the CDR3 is TGCGCCAGCAGCCAAGATGGGTGGTCGACCTTTGAAGCTTTCTTT. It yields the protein CASSQDGWSTFEAFF.

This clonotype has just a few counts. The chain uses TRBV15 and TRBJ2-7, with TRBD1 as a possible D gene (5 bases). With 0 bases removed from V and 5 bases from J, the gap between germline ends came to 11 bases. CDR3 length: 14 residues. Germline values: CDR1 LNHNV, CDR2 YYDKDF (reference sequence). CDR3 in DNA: TGTGCCACCAGCAGAGATAGCTGGGGCCACGAGCAGTACTTC. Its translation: CATSRDSWGHEQYF. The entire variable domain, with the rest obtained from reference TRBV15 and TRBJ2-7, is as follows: DAMVIQNPRYQVTQFGKPVTLSCSQTLNHNVMYWYQQKSSQAPKLLFHYYDKDFNNEADTPDNFQSRRPNTSFCFLDIRSPGLGDTAMYLCATSRDSWGHEQYFGPGTRLTVT.

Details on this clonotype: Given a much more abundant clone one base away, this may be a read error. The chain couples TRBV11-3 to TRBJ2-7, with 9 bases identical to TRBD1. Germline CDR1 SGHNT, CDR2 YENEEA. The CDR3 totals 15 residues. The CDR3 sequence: CASSLSGTGSGERYF. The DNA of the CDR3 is TGTGCCAGCAGCTTATCCGGGACAGGGTCTGGTGAGCGGTACTTC.

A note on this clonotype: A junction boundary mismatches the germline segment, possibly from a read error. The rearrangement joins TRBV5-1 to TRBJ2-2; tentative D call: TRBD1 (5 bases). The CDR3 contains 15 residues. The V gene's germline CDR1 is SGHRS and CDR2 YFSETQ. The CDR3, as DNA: TGCGCCGGCAGCCATCTCTCTGGGGCCGGCGGGGAGCTGTTTTTT. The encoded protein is CAGSHLSGAGGELFF.

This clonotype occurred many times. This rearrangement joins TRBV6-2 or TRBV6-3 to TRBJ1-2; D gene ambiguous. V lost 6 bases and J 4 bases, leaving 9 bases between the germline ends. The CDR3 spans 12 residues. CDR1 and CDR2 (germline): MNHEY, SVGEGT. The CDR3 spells CASSLVFYGYTF. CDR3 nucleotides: TGTGCCAGCAGCCTCGTCTTCTATGGCTACACCTTC.

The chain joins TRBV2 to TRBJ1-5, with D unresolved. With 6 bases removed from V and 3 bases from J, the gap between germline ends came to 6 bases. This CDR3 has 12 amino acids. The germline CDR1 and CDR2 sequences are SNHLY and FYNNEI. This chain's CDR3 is CASSTDNQPQHF. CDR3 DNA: TGTGCCAGCAGCACGGACAATCAGCCCCAGCATTTT.

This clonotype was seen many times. The DNA for the CDR3 is TGCGCCAGCAGCCAATCGCTAGCGGGGGCCTACGAGCAGTACTTC. Its translation is CASSQSLAGAYEQYF. The chain recombines TRBV4-3 with TRBJ2-7; 10 nucleotides align to TRBD2. Trimming at V came to 2 bases and at J to 2 bases, leaving 3 bases not matched to a gene. The CDR3 covers 15 residues. Germline V gives CDR1 LGHNA, CDR2 YSLEER.

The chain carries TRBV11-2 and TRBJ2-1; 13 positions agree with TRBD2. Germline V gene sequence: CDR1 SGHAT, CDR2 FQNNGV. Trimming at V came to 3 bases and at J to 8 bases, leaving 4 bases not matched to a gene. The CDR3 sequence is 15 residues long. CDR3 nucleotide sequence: TGTGCCAGCAGCTTCGGACTAGCGGGAGTGTATGAGCAGTTCTTC. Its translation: CASSFGLAGVYEQFF.

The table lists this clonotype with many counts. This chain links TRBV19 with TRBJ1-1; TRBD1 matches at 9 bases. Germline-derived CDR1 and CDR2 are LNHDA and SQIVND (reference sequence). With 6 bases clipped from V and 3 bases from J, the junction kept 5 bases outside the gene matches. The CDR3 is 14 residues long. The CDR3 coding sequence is TGTGCCAGTAGAAACGGACAGGGGTACACTGAAGCTTTCTTT. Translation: CASRNGQGYTEAFF.

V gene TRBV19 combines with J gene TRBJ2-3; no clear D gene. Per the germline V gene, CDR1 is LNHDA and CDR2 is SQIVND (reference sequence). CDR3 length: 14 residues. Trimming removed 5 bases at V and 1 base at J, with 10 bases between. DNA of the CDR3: TGTGCCAGTAGTGGGCTAACTGGCACAGATACGCAGTATTTT. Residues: CASSGLTGTDTQYF.

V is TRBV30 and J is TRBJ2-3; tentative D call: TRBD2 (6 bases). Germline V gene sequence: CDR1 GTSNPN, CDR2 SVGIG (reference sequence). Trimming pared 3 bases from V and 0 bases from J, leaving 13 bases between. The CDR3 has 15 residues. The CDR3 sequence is CAWSLASVSTDTQYF. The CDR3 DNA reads TGTGCCTGGAGCCTGGCTAGCGTTAGCACAGATACGCAGTATTTT.